This TCR beta chain was recovered during a study of graft-versus-host responses after intestinal transplantation. Across the study: Anti-thymocyte globulin induction was given to all recipients, followed by tacrolimus and steroids for roughly 3 years.

Remarks on this clone: Its antigen is as yet unknown.

This CDR3 comprises 15 residues. CDR1 is KGHSH, CDR2 LQKENI, per germline. With V trimmed by 6 bases and J by 1 base, 4 bases remained unmatched. Using immunoSEQ multiplex PCR, the repertoire was profiled, and TCRdb retains in-frame clones only, with some absent. The sample records about 120,000 clones, 85% to 95% being singletons. The V call is TRBV18, the J call TRBJ1-2; 11 bases align to TRBD1. The origin of this receptor is a human donor who received an intestinal transplant. The source was unstimulated CD4+ T cells sorted from spleen or lymph node cells, collected before intestinal transplant. The CDR3 reads CASSPDRGLNYGYTF. The DNA of the CDR3 is TGTGCCAGCTCGCCGGACAGGGGGCTTAACTATGGCTACACCTTC.